These 30 T cell receptor beta chains originate from one sample sequenced in a study of blood T cell repertoires in COVID-19. Profiling relied on immunoSEQ multiplex PCR, and the TCRdb table lists in-frame clones only, not all of them. The table shows around 60,000 clones, with 90% occurring only once. Sequencing was performed on peripheral blood. Every receptor here comes from a man between 60 and 75 years old with acute or convalescent COVID-19.

The V gene is TRBV5-1, the J gene TRBJ1-4; 10 bases agree with TRBD1. This CDR3 has 14 amino acids. Losses at the gene ends were 4 bases for V and 7 bases for J; bases not matched to a gene: 4. Looked up from germline, CDR1 is SGHRS and CDR2 is YFSETQ. The CDR3 reads CASSADRGGEKLFF. Written as DNA, the CDR3 is TGCGCCAGCAGCGCGGACAGGGGGGGTGAAAAACTGTTTTTT.

The chain carries TRBV4-2 and TRBJ1-1; D ambiguous. CDR3 length: 13 residues. Trimming took off 4 bases at V and 5 bases at J, with 11 bases between the two ends. Germline V gene data show CDR1 as LGHNA and CDR2 as YNFKEQ. The CDR3 bases are TGTGCCAGCAGCCCGCCCGGGAGGACTGAAGCTTTCTTT. This sequence encodes CASSPPGRTEAFF.

V and J are TRBV4-1 and TRBJ2-2; maybe TRBD2 (6 bases). Germline-derived CDR1 and CDR2 are MGHRA and YSYEKL. The CDR3 runs to 16 residues. Trimming took 3 bases from V and 5 from J, leaving 16 bases between them. The DNA for the CDR3 is TGCGCCAGCAGCCAGTGGGGGAGGAGTTCAACCGGGGAGCTGTTTTTT. It is translated as CASSQWGRSSTGELFF.

DNA for the CDR3: TGTGCCAGCAGCGTAGGTGCCAGTGCAACTAATGAAAAACTGTTTTTT. Its translation: CASSVGASATNEKLFF. The J gene is TRBJ1-4, the V gene TRBV9; D unresolved. Looked up from germline, CDR1 is SGDLS and CDR2 is YYNGEE. The CDR3 runs to 16 residues. Deletions cut 0 bases from V and 0 bases from J, with 9 bases between.

V usage is TRBV2 and J usage is TRBJ1-3; 8 bases fit TRBD1. J was trimmed by 0 bases and V by 7 bases; bases with no gene match: 5. Germline V CDR1 and CDR2: SNHLY, FYNNEI. There are 15 residues in the CDR3. Here the CDR3 reads CASMTGQGSGNTIYF. The CDR3 nucleotides are TGTGCCAGCATGACTGGACAGGGCTCTGGAAACACCATATATTTT.

The V call is TRBV30, the J call TRBJ2-1; tentatively, D is TRBD1 (5 bases). CDR3 size: 14 residues. Germline V gene data show CDR1 as GTSNPN and CDR2 as SVGIG (reference sequence). DNA of the CDR3: TGTGCTTTGGGGCACCTGGGTCGGGCAAATGAGCAGTTCTTC. It yields the protein CALGHLGRANEQFF.

This clone was counted between two and nine times. The V call is TRBV29-1, the J call TRBJ1-2; 7 nucleotides align to TRBD1. The germline gives CDR1 SQVTM, CDR2 ANQGSEA. CDR3 length: 13 amino acids. V lost 8 bases to trimming and J lost 4 bases; unmatched junction nucleotides: 10. The CDR3 region has the DNA TGCAGCACCAGGACCTCAGGGGGCTATGGCTACACCTTC. Encoded protein: CSTRTSGGYGYTF.

The chain recombines TRBV3-1 (or the pseudogene TRBV3-2) with TRBJ2-5, with D possibly TRBD1 on 6 matching bases. This CDR3 is built from 13 residues. V lost 4 bases to trimming and J lost 5 bases, with 11 bases between them. Germline V gene data show CDR1 as LGHDT and CDR2 as YNNKEL (reference sequence). The CDR3 spells CASSRDTPETQYF. CDR3 sequence (DNA): TGTGCCAGCAGCCGGGACACCCCGGAGACCCAGTACTTC.

This sequence joins TRBV21-1 and TRBJ2-7; TRBD2, the table's D call, lacks a check against the DNA. TRBV21-1 is termed a pseudogene. This CDR3 has 12 residues. CDR3 DNA sequence: TGTGCCAGCAGCGGGCGGGGGTACGAGCAGTACTTC. Translated: CASSGRGYEQYF.

V usage is TRBV27 and J usage is TRBJ2-3; 7 bases agree with TRBD1. CDR1 and CDR2 from the germline V gene are MNHEY and SMNVEV (reference sequence). The CDR3 has 14 amino acids. The junction had 7 bases not matched to a gene; V was cut back by 5 bases and J by 5 bases. CDR3 amino acids: CASSLPGQQDTQYF. For the CDR3, the DNA is TGTGCCAGCAGTCTACCGGGACAGCAAGATACGCAGTATTTT.

This clone was found once. The chain has TRBV6-6 and TRBJ1-5; TRBD1 matches 10 bases. The CDR3 contains 14 residues. Germline CDR1 is MNHNY and CDR2 is SVGAGI (reference sequence). V gave up 8 bases and J gave up 5 bases; unmatched junction bases: 6. CDR3 amino acids: CASGDRGRDQPQHF. In nucleotides, the CDR3 is TGTGCCAGCGGGGACAGGGGTCGCGATCAGCCCCAGCATTTT.

The gene calls are TRBV7-8 and TRBJ2-7; 10 positions agree with TRBD1. This CDR3 spans 15 amino acids. J lost 2 bases, V lost 1 base, and 2 bases had no gene match. Germline CDR1 reads SGHVS; CDR2 reads FQNEAQ. CDR3 nucleotides: TGTGCCAGCAGCTTAGGCGGGACAGGGGCCTACGAGCAGTACTTC. This gives the protein CASSLGGTGAYEQYF.

The chain employs TRBV5-1 and TRBJ1-2, with TRBD1 matching 10 bases. V shed 2 bases and J 4 bases; nucleotides not matched to a gene: 11. This CDR3 is built from 17 residues. CDR1 is SGHRS and CDR2 is YFSETQ in the germline V gene. Here the CDR3 reads CASSLGQGQGKPYGYTF. The CDR3 DNA reads as TGCGCCAGCAGCTTAGGCCAGGGACAGGGGAAACCCTATGGCTACACCTTC.

This rearrangement joins TRBV6-5 to TRBJ1-5; tentatively, D is TRBD1 (5 bases). Germline V CDR1 and CDR2: MNHEY, SVGAGI. The V gene lost 4 bases and the J gene lost 0 bases, with 13 bases spanning the gap. CDR3 length: 16 residues. The CDR3 protein is CASSWGRSNSNQPQHF. CDR3 nucleotide sequence: TGTGCCAGCAGTTGGGGCAGAAGTAATAGCAATCAGCCCCAGCATTTT.

The CDR3 DNA reads as TGTGCCACCAAACCAGGGGCGGGTGGAGAGACCCAGTACTTC. Protein: CATKPGAGGETQYF. The genes are TRBV24-1 and TRBJ2-5; a possible D gene is TRBD1 (6 bases). The CDR3 is 14 residues long. With 8 bases removed from V and 4 bases from J, the gap between germline ends came to 16 bases. The germline V gene encodes CDR1 KGHDR and CDR2 SFDVKD.

This clone was seen a few times. This chain uses TRBV27 with TRBJ1-6; TRBD1 agrees at 7 bases. With V trimmed by 8 bases and J by 6 bases, 7 bases remained unmatched. This CDR3 is built from 14 residues. Germline V lookup: CDR1 MNHEY, CDR2 SMNVEV (reference sequence). The CDR3: CASRPGTVNSPLHF. CDR3 in DNA: TGTGCCAGCCGACCCGGGACAGTTAATTCACCCCTCCACTTT.

The genes are TRBV5-1 and TRBJ1-6; 7 positions agree with TRBD1. V dropped 10 bases and J dropped 6; count of bases not matched to a gene: 16. The CDR3 has 16 amino acids. The germline V gene encodes CDR1 SGHRS and CDR2 YFSETQ. CDR3 protein: CASHPGPGQPNSPLHF. The CDR3 nucleotides read TGCGCCTCCCACCCCGGGCCGGGACAGCCTAATTCACCCCTCCACTTT.

The V gene is TRBV9, the J gene TRBJ1-3; perhaps TRBD1 as D (5 bases). Germline V gene data show CDR1 as SGDLS and CDR2 as YYNGEE. V was shortened by 2 bases and J by 4 bases, with 13 bases between the two germline ends. This CDR3 spans 15 amino acids. The chain's CDR3 is CASSVDGQKGNTIYF. The CDR3 bases are TGTGCCAGCAGCGTCGACGGACAAAAGGGAAACACCATATATTTT. Full variable domain (outside the CDR3, taken from reference TRBV9 and TRBJ1-3): DSGVTQTPKHLITATGQRVTLRCSPRSGDLSVYWYQQSLDQGLQFLIQYYNGEERAKGNILERFSAQQFPDLHSELNLSSLELGDSALYFCASSVDGQKGNTIYFGEGSWLTVV.

This chain joins TRBV18 and TRBJ1-2, with D hard to call. CDR3 size: 15 residues. V gave up 6 bases and J gave up 5 bases, with 19 bases separating them. Per germline, CDR1 KGHSH and CDR2 LQKENI. CDR3 bases: TGTGCCAGCTCCCCTGGAGCCTCCTTGGAGTATGGCTACACCTTC. This sequence encodes CASSPGASLEYGYTF.

The rearrangement uses TRBV18 and TRBJ1-5; 12 nucleotides agree with TRBD1. CDR3 size: 15 residues. After removal of 6 bases from V and 6 bases from J, the junction contained 6 bases not matched to a gene. Germline assignment: CDR1 KGHSH and CDR2 LQKENI. The DNA of the CDR3 is TGTGCCAGCTCGTCCGGGACAGGGGGCGTTCAGCCCCAGCATTTT. Its translation: CASSSGTGGVQPQHF.

This chain connects TRBV4-2 to TRBJ2-3; the D gene is possibly TRBD1 (5 bases). Germline loops: CDR1 LGHNA, CDR2 YNFKEQ. The CDR3 contains 13 residues. The V gene lost 0 bases and the J gene lost 6 bases, with 7 bases spanning the gap. This CDR3 reads CASSQEGADTQYF. Here the CDR3 DNA reads TGTGCCAGCAGCCAAGAAGGGGCCGATACGCAGTATTTT.

V usage is TRBV30 and J usage is TRBJ1-2, with 12 bases matching TRBD1. CDR3 length: 14 amino acids. With V trimmed by 3 bases and J by 7 bases, 6 bases remained unmatched. CDR1 GTSNPN and CDR2 SVGIG come from the germline V gene (reference sequence). The DNA for the CDR3 is TGTGCCTGGAGGCCGGGACAGGGGGCGATTGGCTACACCTTC. Translating it yields CAWRPGQGAIGYTF.

V usage is TRBV5-6 and J usage is TRBJ2-5; 7 nucleotides line up with TRBD2. With 0 bases clipped from V and 5 bases from J, the junction kept 10 bases outside the gene matches. Germline lookup yields CDR1 SGHDT and CDR2 YYEEEE. This CDR3 spans 16 amino acids. The CDR3 spells CASSLGGGSLLETQYF. The CDR3, as DNA: TGTGCCAGCAGCTTGGGGGGAGGGTCGCTGTTGGAGACCCAGTACTTC. Combining the CDR3 with reference TRBV5-6 and TRBJ2-5 gives the whole variable domain DAGVTQSPTHLIKTRGQQVTLRCSPKSGHDTVSWYQQALGQGPQFIFQYYEEEERQRGNFPDRFSGHQFPNYSSELNVNALLLGDSALYLCASSLGGGSLLETQYFGPGTRLLVL.

The chain links TRBV7-2 to TRBJ1-1; TRBD1 might be the D (5 bases). Germline V CDR1 and CDR2: SGHTA, FQGNSA. Trimming left V 4 bases short and J 0 bases short, with 9 bases between. CDR3 size: 14 residues. CDR3 coding DNA: TGTGCCAGCAGCTCTCAGGGAATGAACACTGAAGCTTTCTTT. Translation: CASSSQGMNTEAFF. The full variable domain, with the rest looked up from reference TRBV7-2 and TRBJ1-1, is GAGVSQSPSNKVTEKGKDVELRCDPISGHTALYWYRQSLGQGLEFLIYFQGNSAPDKSGLPSDRFSAERTGGSVSTLTIQRTQQEDSAVYLCASSSQGMNTEAFFGQGTRLTVV.

CDR3 sequence: CASLDTGENIQYF. DNA of the CDR3: TGTGCCAGCCTTGATACAGGGGAGAACATTCAGTACTTC. The chain has TRBV6-6 and TRBJ2-4, with 7 bases identical to TRBD1. Germline-derived CDR1 and CDR2 are MNHNY and SVGAGI (reference sequence). The CDR3 runs to 13 residues. V dropped 8 bases and J dropped 7; count of bases not matched to a gene: 8.

This chain links TRBV11-2 with TRBJ2-3, with 11 bases aligning to TRBD2. Germline assignment: CDR1 SGHAT and CDR2 FQNNGV. V lost 4 bases and J lost 0; bases outside the gene matches: 3. CDR3 length: 16 amino acids. DNA for the CDR3: TGTGCCAGCAGCTCGTTAGCGGGGGGGAGCACAGATACGCAGTATTTT. It specifies CASSSLAGGSTDTQYF.

In this sample, this clone turned up once. The V call is TRBV19, the J call TRBJ1-6, with D possibly being TRBD1 (5 bases). Trimming removed 4 bases from V and 7 bases from J, with 11 bases in between. Germline values: CDR1 LNHDA, CDR2 SQIVND (reference sequence). The CDR3 has 14 amino acids. This CDR3 is CASSTDSSNSPLHF. CDR3 in DNA: TGTGCCAGTAGTACAGACAGTTCCAATTCACCCCTCCACTTT.

The CDR3 bases are TGTGCCAGCAGCCTTCGGACGGGCGCGGGTAATGAAAAACTGTTTTTT. It is translated as CASSLRTGAGNEKLFF. The chain recombines TRBV3-1 (or the pseudogene TRBV3-2) with TRBJ1-4, with D unclear. V shed 4 bases and J shed 4 bases, with 16 bases lying between them. From germline, CDR1 is LGHDT and CDR2 YNNKEL (reference sequence). The CDR3 is 16 residues long.

The chain joins TRBV15 to TRBJ2-3; 10 bases agree with TRBD1. The CDR3 has 15 amino acids. The V and J ends lost 4 bases and 3 bases, in that order; junction bases with no gene match: 4. Germline V gene sequence: CDR1 LNHNV, CDR2 YYDKDF (reference sequence). CDR3: CATSKGQGLTDTQYF. In nucleotides, the CDR3 is TGTGCCACCAGCAAGGGACAGGGGCTGACAGATACGCAGTATTTT.

The chain combines TRBV7-3 with TRBJ2-1, with a weak D call TRBD2 (6 bases). The V and J ends lost 3 bases and 12 bases respectively, with 21 bases between them. The CDR3 loop spans 15 amino acids. In germline, CDR1 is SGHTA, CDR2 FQGTGA. The CDR3: CASSFEKTRLHWQFF. The CDR3 nucleotides read TGTGCCAGCAGCTTCGAGAAGACTAGGCTACACTGGCAGTTCTTC.